This T cell receptor (beta chain) was captured in a study of blood T cell repertoires in COVID-19. On the study more broadly: COVID-19 samples collected from the United States, Italy and Spain covered acute and convalescent phases. T cells, B-cell-depleted T cells, or PBMCs provided the cDNA or gDNA that served as material.

CDR1 and CDR2 (germline): SGHDN, FVKESK. This CDR3 region has 11 residues. V was trimmed by 0 bases and J by 9 bases, leaving 2 bases between them. This clone was recorded only once. Original handling: Cell counts per sample came from amplifying reference gene primers. Produced via immunoSEQ multiplex PCR; TCRdb's table is partial and in-frame only. The V and J calls and clone size come from that table; D and trimming were worked out from the DNA. The repertoire holds about 480,000 clones, 89% seen once, with 0.75% to 0.9% in the top ten. The receptor was derived from a man younger than 35 with COVID-19, enrolled during active disease. The sample comprised peripheral blood. J is TRBJ2-2 and V is TRBV14, with D unresolved. The CDR3 nucleotides are TGTGCCAGCAGCCAAGATAGGGAGCTGTTTTTT. Protein: CASSQDRELFF.